One sample yielded the 31 T cell receptor beta chains listed below, sequenced in a study of blood T cell repertoires in COVID-19. Only in-frame clones appear in the TCRdb table, and some are missing; sequencing was by immunoSEQ multiplex PCR. The table shows 150,000 to 200,000 clones, with about four fifths occurring only once. Sequenced material: peripheral blood. The receptors here all came from a woman aged 40 to 50 with COVID-19, enrolled during active disease.

This chain uses TRBV5-4 with TRBJ1-1, with 8 bases lining up with TRBD1. V shed 4 bases, J shed 5 bases, and the junction held 13 bases outside the gene matches. The CDR3 is 16 residues long. CDR1 and CDR2 from the germline V gene are SGHNT and YYREEE (reference sequence). The CDR3 DNA reads TGTGCCAGCAGCCAATACCCAGGACAGGGAGGAACTGAAGCTTTCTTT. Its protein is CASSQYPGQGGTEAFF.

This clone was seen only once. The chain employs TRBV7-9 and TRBJ2-3; D might be TRBD2 (6 bases). The CDR3 extends over 13 amino acids. V was shortened by 7 bases and J by 1 base, with 9 bases between the two germline ends. CDR1 and CDR2 (germline): SEHNR, FQNEAQ (reference sequence). The CDR3 here is CASITGGTDTQYF. Here the CDR3 DNA reads TGTGCCAGCATCACGGGGGGCACAGATACGCAGTATTTT.

The chain employs TRBV7-9 and TRBJ1-1, with no clear D. The germline V and J ends were trimmed by 0 bases and 0 bases, with 8 bases remaining between them. Looked up from germline, CDR1 is SEHNR and CDR2 is FQNEAQ (reference sequence). The CDR3 totals 15 residues. DNA of the CDR3: TGTGCCAGCAGCTTAGCGGGCCGTATGAACACTGAAGCTTTCTTT. Its translation: CASSLAGRMNTEAFF.

The V call is TRBV7-8, the J call TRBJ2-7; D is unclear. The germline V and J ends were trimmed by 1 base and 2 bases, with 6 bases remaining between them. CDR3 length: 13 residues. CDR1 SGHVS and CDR2 FQNEAQ come from the germline V gene. The DNA for the CDR3 is TGTGCCAGCAGCTTAGTTGTAACCTACGAGCAGTACGTC. Its protein product is CASSLVVTYEQYV.

The chain is built from TRBV5-1 and TRBJ2-5; D possibly corresponds to TRBD2 (5 bases). This CDR3 is 14 amino acids long. The ends were cut back, 3 bases at V and 5 bases at J, with 14 bases in the middle. Looked up from germline, CDR1 is SGHRS and CDR2 is YFSETQ. The CDR3 bases are TGCGCCAGCAGCTGGAGCGGCGGTAGGGAGACCCAGTACTTC. This gives the protein CASSWSGGRETQYF.

The sample holds a few counts of this clone. The chain recombines TRBV9 with TRBJ1-6; 7 bases agree with TRBD1. V was clipped by 4 bases and J by 5 bases; unmatched bases: 9. The CDR3 loop spans 16 amino acids. CDR1 is SGDLS, CDR2 YYNGEE, per germline. The CDR3 sequence: CASSPRQGPDNSPLHF. DNA of the CDR3: TGTGCCAGCAGCCCGAGACAGGGACCAGATAATTCACCCCTCCACTTT.

This clone has just a few counts. CDR3: CASSTQGQENQPQHF. Written as DNA, the CDR3 is TGTGCCAGCAGCACGCAAGGACAGGAAAATCAGCCCCAGCATTTT. This chain uses TRBV7-9 with TRBJ1-5, with 7 bases aligning to TRBD1. The CDR3 runs 15 residues. Germline loops: CDR1 SEHNR, CDR2 FQNEAQ (reference sequence). J lost 4 bases, V lost 5 bases, and 8 bases had no gene match.

The chain carries TRBV10-3 and TRBJ2-1; 10 bases are a match to TRBD2. The trim removed 3 bases at V and 0 bases at J, leaving 5 bases unmatched. Germline CDR1 reads ENHRY; CDR2 reads SYGVKD. The CDR3 loop spans 17 amino acids. The CDR3 loop reads CAISDITSGNSYNEQFF. For the CDR3, the DNA is TGTGCCATCAGTGACATCACTAGCGGGAACTCCTACAATGAGCAGTTCTTC.

The chain couples TRBV27 to TRBJ1-2; 7 bases match TRBD1. V trimming: 5 bases; J trimming: 1 base; junction bases outside the gene matches: 7. Per the germline V gene, CDR1 is MNHEY and CDR2 is SMNVEV (reference sequence). This CDR3 contains 15 residues. CDR3 coding DNA: TGTGCCAGCAGTCCAAGGACAGGTCTTAACTATGGCTACACCTTC. This translates into CASSPRTGLNYGYTF.

This sequence joins TRBV6-4 and TRBJ1-5, with D maybe TRBD1 (6 bases). The germline V gene has CDR1 MRHNA and CDR2 SNTAGT. The CDR3 has 14 amino acids. Trimming left V 6 bases short and J 5 bases short, with 14 bases between. CDR3 DNA: TGTGCCAGCAGACTAGGACAGTCCGATCAGCCCCAGCATTTT. Its translation is CASRLGQSDQPQHF.

The gene calls are TRBV15 and TRBJ1-3; D gene ambiguous. CDR1 is LNHNV, CDR2 YYDKDF, per germline (reference sequence). Trimming removed 3 bases from V and 0 bases from J, with 6 bases in between. The CDR3 is 14 amino acids. In DNA form, the CDR3 reads TGTGCCACCAGCAGTCGGGACTCTGGAAACACCATATATTTT. Amino acids: CATSSRDSGNTIYF.

The chain recombines TRBV3-1 (or the pseudogene TRBV3-2) with TRBJ2-1, with TRBD2 matching 8 bases. The CDR3 runs to 15 residues. With 4 bases clipped from V and 6 bases from J, the junction kept 8 bases outside the gene matches. Germline assignment: CDR1 LGHDT and CDR2 YNNKEL (reference sequence). The CDR3 reads CASSPLAGGTNEQFF. DNA of the CDR3: TGTGCCAGCAGCCCCCTGGCGGGAGGTACCAATGAGCAGTTCTTC.

V gene TRBV18 combines with J gene TRBJ1-3, with 7 bases matching TRBD1. This CDR3 region has 15 residues. Germline V gene sequence: CDR1 KGHSH, CDR2 LQKENI. The V and J ends lost 4 bases and 0 bases, in that order; junction bases with no gene match: 3. The CDR3 here is CASSLGTASGNTIYF. The DNA of the CDR3 is TGTGCCAGCTCACTCGGGACAGCCTCTGGAAACACCATATATTTT.

DNA for the CDR3: TGTGCCAGCAGTGGTCAGAAAAACATTCAGTACTTC. Translating it yields CASSGQKNIQYF. The chain is built from TRBV2 and TRBJ2-4; D remains ambiguous. This CDR3 is 12 amino acids long. CDR1 and CDR2 (germline): SNHLY, FYNNEI. V lost 4 bases and J lost 4, with 5 bases in between.

This sequence joins TRBV6-4 and TRBJ2-3, with 12 bases identical to TRBD2. V shed 3 bases, J shed 5 bases, and the junction held 3 bases outside the gene matches. This CDR3 contains 15 residues. The V gene's germline CDR1 is MRHNA and CDR2 SNTAGT. In nucleotides, the CDR3 is TGTGCCAGCAGTGAGCTAGCGGGAGGGAAAGATACGCAGTATTTT. Translation gives CASSELAGGKDTQYF.

The chain combines TRBV28 with TRBJ2-3; no clear D. The CDR3 runs 14 residues. Trimming shortened V by 7 bases and J by 10 bases, and 21 bases separated the two germline ends. Germline V gene data show CDR1 as MDHEN and CDR2 as SYDVKM. The CDR3 nucleotides read TGTGCCAGCATGTTGCACACGGAGCTTGGTCCGCAGTATTTT. The encoded protein is CASMLHTELGPQYF.

The genes are TRBV5-6 and TRBJ1-2, with 8 bases lining up with TRBD1. Germline CDR1 reads SGHDT; CDR2 reads YYEEEE. The CDR3 runs 14 residues. V lost 4 bases to trimming and J lost 8 bases; unmatched junction nucleotides: 10. In DNA, the CDR3 is TGTGCCAGCAGCCAAGGACAGGGCACGGAGGGCTACACCTTC. Its translation: CASSQGQGTEGYTF.

The chain carries TRBV4-1 and TRBJ1-5, with D hard to call. The CDR3 consists of 15 residues. V shed 0 bases and J shed 5 bases, with 11 bases lying between them. Germline V gene lookup returns CDR1 MGHRA and CDR2 YSYEKL. The CDR3, as DNA: TGCGCCAGCAGCCAAGATCAAACAACCTATCAGCCCCAGCATTTT. Translating gives CASSQDQTTYQPQHF.

The chain is built from TRBV28 and TRBJ1-1; D unresolved. CDR1 and CDR2 from the germline V gene are MDHEN and SYDVKM. The length of the CDR3 is 14 residues. Trimming removed 3 bases at V and 0 bases at J, with 8 bases between. The CDR3 DNA reads as TGTGCCAGCAGTTTTGTAGGAGTGAACACTGAAGCTTTCTTT. Translated, it gives CASSFVGVNTEAFF.

The genes are TRBV2 and TRBJ2-1; a weak D match, TRBD2 (6 bases). V lost 5 bases to trimming and J lost 8 bases, with 19 bases between them. Germline V gene sequence: CDR1 SNHLY, CDR2 FYNNEI. This CDR3 is 15 amino acids long. As DNA, the CDR3 is TGTGCCAGCAGTCTAGTTTACAAGGGAGGCGATGAGCAGTTCTTC. Protein sequence: CASSLVYKGGDEQFF.

The genes are TRBV29-1 and TRBJ2-2; D may be TRBD2 (6 bases). The CDR3 sequence is 17 residues long. Per germline, CDR1 SQVTM and CDR2 ANQGSEA. V lost 0 bases, J lost 0 bases, and 14 bases lay in between. The chain's CDR3 is CSVEDSQDYANTGELFF. The DNA for the CDR3 is TGCAGCGTTGAAGATTCCCAGGACTACGCGAACACCGGGGAGCTGTTTTTT.

The chain has TRBV7-2 and TRBJ2-1; D might be TRBD2 (6 bases). CDR1 is SGHTA and CDR2 is FQGNSA in the germline V gene. The V gene lost 1 base and the J gene lost 9 bases, with 19 bases spanning the gap. The CDR3 is 16 amino acids. The CDR3 sequence: CASSLVPGVGSGEQFF. The CDR3 DNA sequence: TGTGCCAGCAGCTTAGTTCCGGGAGTGGGAAGCGGTGAGCAGTTCTTC.

This rearrangement joins TRBV18 to TRBJ1-2, with 7 bases identical to TRBD1. V lost 4 bases to trimming and J lost 4 bases; unmatched junction nucleotides: 3. CDR3 length equals 13 residues. Germline CDR1 KGHSH, CDR2 LQKENI. The chain's CDR3 is CASSRDSLYGYTF. Here the CDR3 DNA reads TGTGCCAGCTCACGGGACAGCCTCTATGGCTACACCTTC.

This chain connects TRBV3-1 (or the pseudogene TRBV3-2) to TRBJ1-5, with D unresolved. The CDR3 is 15 amino acids. CDR1 and CDR2 (germline): LGHDT, YNNKEL (reference sequence). Between the trimmed V and J ends, which lost 1 base and 4 bases, there was a span of 11 bases. In DNA, the CDR3 is TGTGCCAGCAGCCAAGGACCTTACAGAAATCAGCCCCAGCATTTT. Translation: CASSQGPYRNQPQHF.

The genes are TRBV20-1 and TRBJ2-7, with D unresolved. The CDR3 extends over 12 amino acids. Germline lookup yields CDR1 DFQATT and CDR2 SNEGSKA (reference sequence). V was cut by 3 bases and J by 10 bases, with 16 bases left in between. The CDR3: CSASGPADSQYV. CDR3 coding DNA: TGCAGTGCTAGTGGGCCGGCTGACTCTCAGTACGTC.

This sequence joins TRBV25-1 and TRBJ1-2; weak D call: TRBD1 (5 bases). The V end was cut by 6 bases, the J end by 4 bases, with 9 bases between. The CDR3 loop spans 12 amino acids. Germline lookup yields CDR1 MGHDK and CDR2 SYGVNS. The CDR3 reads CASRQQVYGYTF. DNA of the CDR3: TGTGCCAGCAGGCAACAGGTCTATGGCTACACCTTC.

This chain uses TRBV27 with TRBJ1-2, with no clear D. V was cut by 5 bases and J by 0 bases, with 10 bases left in between. Germline values: CDR1 MNHEY, CDR2 SMNVEV (reference sequence). The CDR3 spans 14 residues. The CDR3 protein is CASSVHRANYGYTF. The CDR3 nucleotides are TGTGCCAGCAGTGTCCACCGCGCTAACTATGGCTACACCTTC.

The J gene is TRBJ1-5, the V gene TRBV28; 8 positions match TRBD1. V lost 6 bases, J lost 6 bases, and 10 bases stayed unmatched. Germline V gene sequence: CDR1 MDHEN, CDR2 SYDVKM. The CDR3 covers 15 residues. The CDR3: CASSLGQGARQPQHF. In DNA form, the CDR3 reads TGTGCCAGCAGCCTGGGGCAGGGGGCTCGTCAGCCCCAGCATTTT.

The chain couples TRBV29-1 to TRBJ2-1; 14 nucleotides match TRBD2. The CDR3 totals 16 residues. Germline-derived CDR1 and CDR2 are SQVTM and ANQGSEA. V trimming: 4 bases; J trimming: 3 bases; junction bases outside the gene matches: 5. CDR3 protein: CSVGGLAGAGYNEQFF. The CDR3 DNA sequence: TGCAGCGTTGGGGGACTAGCGGGAGCAGGCTACAATGAGCAGTTCTTC.

The chain employs TRBV19 and TRBJ2-1; D perhaps matches TRBD2 (6 bases). Germline CDR1 reads LNHDA; CDR2 reads SQIVND (reference sequence). V was clipped by 9 bases and J by 0 bases, with 18 bases between them. The CDR3 runs to 16 residues. The CDR3 sequence: CASQIGGAGSYNEQFF. The CDR3 DNA follows: TGTGCCAGCCAAATTGGCGGGGCCGGCTCCTACAATGAGCAGTTCTTC.

The chain couples TRBV28 to TRBJ2-3; a possible D gene is TRBD2 (6 bases). The V and J ends lost 2 bases and 2 bases respectively, with 11 bases between them. Germline V gene lookup returns CDR1 MDHEN and CDR2 SYDVKM. The CDR3 is made up of 15 amino acids. CDR3 DNA: TGTGCCAGCAGTTTACCCAGCGGGCCCACAGATACGCAGTATTTT. Encoded protein: CASSLPSGPTDTQYF.